The present T cell receptor (beta chain) was sequenced within a study of T cells in Graves' hyperthyroidism and ophthalmopathy. In the ophthalmopathy cohort, Clinical Activity Score was at least 3, NOSPECS grade at least 4, and duration under 3 months. Reasons for excluding patients were uncontrolled infection, other autoimmune disease, pregnancy or lactation. General observations from the study: The model identified upcoming ophthalmopathy a median approximately 6.4 months ahead of onset.

CDR3 length: 13 residues. Trimming pared 0 bases from V and 9 bases from J, leaving 10 bases between. Germline V CDR1 and CDR2: SGDLS, YYNGEE. RNA transcripts provided the source from which TCR beta CDR3 regions were amplified. First-round RT-PCR with HTBI primers amplified the TCR CDR3 region. TCRdb passed the multiplex PCR reads through MiXCR, listing each CDR3 protein once. The sample yields about 640,000 distinct CDR3 sequences, around 15% seen once. In regard to this clonotype: What it binds is not known.

The receptor comes from a woman aged 50 to 65 with Graves' ophthalmopathy. Sequenced sample: blood. The chain couples TRBV9 to TRBJ2-1; D is undetermined. The CDR3 nucleotides read TGTGCCAGCAGCGTAGATGGGTCGGGTGAGCAGTTCTTC. This sequence encodes CASSVDGSGEQFF.